The T cell receptor (beta chain) described here comes from a study of cytotoxic CD8 clonotypes in ibrutinib-treated CLL. TCRdb's copy holds only in-frame clones and misses some; the assay was immunoSEQ multiplex PCR. Of about 140,000 clones in the sample, 70% to 80% were seen once. CDR3 size: 16 residues. With 6 bases clipped from V and 8 bases from J, the junction kept 14 bases outside the gene matches. The germline gives CDR1 SGHTA, CDR2 FQGNSA. The sample here was PBMCs, taken after 12 months of ibrutinib treatment. The chain carries TRBV7-2 and TRBJ2-1; 9 bases fit TRBD2. This receptor was identified in a human donor with chronic lymphocytic leukemia. CDR3 nucleotide sequence: TGTGCCAGCAGTCGAAAAGCGGGAGGCACTAGGGATGAGCAGTTCTTC. It translates to CASSRKAGGTRDEQFF.